This T cell receptor beta chain was identified during a study of blood T cell repertoires in COVID-19. As for the study in general: The analysed material was cDNA or gDNA that came from T cells, B-cell-depleted T cells, or PBMCs.

A single count supports this clone. CDR1 and CDR2 from the germline V gene are SGHRS and YFSETQ. V trimming: 4 bases; J trimming: 1 base; junction bases outside the gene matches: 7. The CDR3 extends over 16 amino acids. Here immunoSEQ multiplex PCR was the method, and the copy in TCRdb shows in-frame clones only, minus some. The data contain around 190,000 clones, around 86% of them singletons. This sequence joins TRBV5-1 and TRBJ2-3, with 9 nucleotides matching TRBD2. This TCR derives from a man aged 45-65 years with active or convalescent COVID-19. What was sequenced was peripheral blood. This CDR3 is CASSQGTSGRTDTQYF. The CDR3 nucleotides read TGCGCCAGCAGCCAGGGAACTAGCGGGCGCACAGATACGCAGTATTTT.